This T cell receptor beta chain was found in a study of CD8+ T cells in alopecia areata. About the research overall: It was oral tofacitinib, at 5 to 10 mg twice daily, that treated patients received. Study-wide points: Clonality was higher in lesional than normal scalp, especially in alopecia totalis/universalis.

Concerning this clone itself: Its antigen is not known.

This CDR3 has 18 residues. V lost 4 bases and J lost 0; bases outside the gene matches: 10. Per germline, CDR1 SGHRS and CDR2 YFSETQ. cDNA reverse transcribed from extracted RNA served as the sequencing template. Sequenced by immunoSEQ multiplex PCR; TCRdb stores in-frame clones only, minus some. The table records more than 200,000 clones, roughly 69% of them present only once. Lesional scalp tissue (obtained by punch biopsy) and peripheral blood were collected from alopecia areata patients. This clonotype was sampled from a human donor with alopecia areata. J is TRBJ1-6 and V is TRBV5-1; 7 nucleotides line up with TRBD1. The sample in question was CD4+ T cells sorted from blood, obtained at week 0. CDR3 in amino acids: CASSPGQTKSSYNSPLHF. CDR3 nucleotides: TGCGCCAGCAGCCCGGGACAGACAAAAAGCTCCTATAATTCACCCCTCCACTTT.